The 2 T cell receptor beta chains below come from one sample, sequenced in a study of shared clonotypes between healthy human individuals. Repertoires were generated with immunoSEQ multiplex PCR, while TCRdb's copy carries only in-frame clones and drops some. The sample includes roughly 2,500,000 clones, roughly 93% of them seen just once. The sequenced material came from naive CD4+ T cells from PBMCs. Subset in this sample: CD45RA+ positively selected. The receptor source for this set is a man aged 18-30 years in good health. Some clones in this sample may be carry-over from other donors' samples.

The chain is built from TRBV5-4 and TRBJ2-1; 10 bases are a match to TRBD1. Germline CDR1 is SGHNT and CDR2 is YYREEE (reference sequence). Unmatched junction bases numbered 4, after V lost 1 base and J lost 6 bases. The CDR3 sequence is 15 residues long. The DNA of the CDR3 is TGTGCCAGCAGCTTGCCCGGGACAGGGGTCAATGAGCAGTTCTTC. Translated: CASSLPGTGVNEQFF. Complete variable domain (other parts from reference TRBV5-4 and TRBJ2-1): ETGVTQSPTHLIKTRGQQVTLRCSSQSGHNTVSWYQQALGQGPQFIFQYYREEENGRGNFPPRFSGLQFPNYSSELNVNALELDDSALYLCASSLPGTGVNEQFFGPGTRLTVL.

A single count supports this clone. Different DNA sequences within this sample yield the same CDR3. This chain connects TRBV27 to TRBJ1-2; D gene uncertain. V was shortened by 5 bases and J by 1 base, with 8 bases between the two germline ends. CDR1 MNHEY and CDR2 SMNVEV come from the germline V gene (reference sequence). This CDR3 region has 13 residues. The CDR3 nucleotides are TGTGCCAGCAGTCTTAACAGTAACTATGGCTACACCTTC. Translated, it gives CASSLNSNYGYTF.